Listed below are T cell receptor beta chains from one sample, sequenced in a study of cytomegalovirus exposure and HLA in healthy donors. Using immunoSEQ multiplex PCR, the repertoire was profiled, and TCRdb retains in-frame clones only, with some absent. The sample consists of roughly 150,000 clones, roughly 85% of them appearing once. The sequencing sample was made of PBMCs. All receptors come from a woman between 18 and 29 years old in good health and CMV-seronegative. The CDR3 runs from the conserved cysteine through the conserved F or W. The order of the fields is V gene, J gene, D gene, clone size, CDR3 DNA, CDR3 protein. A D gene is named only where the DNA matches it firmly. The size entry is marked missing in some rows and otherwise reads once, few, many or a size class.

TRBV2	TRBJ2-7	TRBD1	-	TGTGCCAGCAGTGAAGCGCGACAGGGGAGTGGGTACGAGCAGTACTTC	CASSEARQGSGYEQYF
TRBV2	TRBJ1-4	-	once	TGTGCCAGCAGAGCTACAGGGCAGCCTAATGAAAAACTGTTTTTT	CASRATGQPNEKLFF
TRBV27	TRBJ2-7	TRBD2	-	TGTGCCAGCAGACCACGCGGGGGAGGGGAGCAGTACTTC	CASRPRGGGEQYF
TRBV5-4	TRBJ2-2	TRBD2	-	TGTGCCAGCAGCGGGATAGCGGGGGCCGGCGACGGGGAGCTGTTTTTT	CASSGIAGAGDGELFF
TRBV7-9	TRBJ2-1	TRBD2	few	TGTGCCAGCAGCCCAAAGACGGGGGGATACAATGAGCAGTTCTTC	CASSPKTGGYNEQFF
TRBV28	TRBJ2-1	-	-	TGTGCCAGCAGTCCAGGGTTCTTCTACTACAATGAGCAGTTCTTC	CASSPGFFYYNEQFF
TRBV6-5	TRBJ2-3	TRBD2	few	TGTGCCAGCAGTCCTAGCGGGAGGGCCTCAGATACGCAGTATTTT	CASSPSGRASDTQYF
TRBV28	TRBJ2-5	TRBD2	-	TGTGCCAGCAGCGGACCGACTAGCGTGGAGACCCAGTACTTC	CASSGPTSVETQYF
TRBV29-1	TRBJ2-5	-	-	TGCAGCGTTAACAGGGTGGGGGAGACCCAGTACTTC	CSVNRVGETQYF
TRBV5-1	TRBJ2-3	-	-	TGCGCCAGCCAAGAGGTGCCTGCCACAGATACGCAGTATTTT	CASQEVPATDTQYF
TRBV7-2	TRBJ1-4	-	once	TGTGCCAGCAGCCCCGCGGGAGAGGCAACTAATGAAAAACTGTTTTTT	CASSPAGEATNEKLFF
TRBV30	TRBJ1-6	-	-	TGTGCCTGGATGCGCGGCTCCTATAATTCACCCCTCCACTTT	CAWMRGSYNSPLHF
TRBV28	TRBJ2-3	-	-	TGTGCCAGCAGTCCCGCACAGGGAATATCCACAGATACGCAGTATTTT	CASSPAQGISTDTQYF
TRBV18	TRBJ2-3	-	-	TGTGCCAGCTCACCACGTCTAACAGATACGCAGTATTTT	CASSPRLTDTQYF
TRBV27	TRBJ1-2	-	-	TGTGCCAGCAGCCAGGGAAACTATGGCTACACCTTC	CASSQGNYGYTF
TRBV10-1	TRBJ2-7	-	-	TGCGCCAGCAGTGGAGACAGGTCCTACGAGCAGTACTTC	CASSGDRSYEQYF
TRBV15	TRBJ2-1	-	-	TGTGCCACCAGCCGGTTCGGGTCTGAGCAGTTCTTC	CATSRFGSEQFF
TRBV6-5	TRBJ2-1	TRBD1	-	TGTGCCAGCAGTAGACAGGGTGAGCAGTTCTTC	CASSRQGEQFF
TRBV7-3	TRBJ1-1	-	-	TGTGCCAGCAGCTTAATAACGGACACTGAAGCTTTCTTT	CASSLITDTEAFF
TRBV2	TRBJ2-7	-	-	TGTGCCAGCTCAGCAGGAGGGAGGAACGAGCAGTACTTC	CASSAGGRNEQYF
TRBV5-4	TRBJ2-5	TRBD2	few	TGTGCACTCGGGCCGGGACTAAGGAAAGAGACCCAGTACTTC	CALGPGLRKETQYF